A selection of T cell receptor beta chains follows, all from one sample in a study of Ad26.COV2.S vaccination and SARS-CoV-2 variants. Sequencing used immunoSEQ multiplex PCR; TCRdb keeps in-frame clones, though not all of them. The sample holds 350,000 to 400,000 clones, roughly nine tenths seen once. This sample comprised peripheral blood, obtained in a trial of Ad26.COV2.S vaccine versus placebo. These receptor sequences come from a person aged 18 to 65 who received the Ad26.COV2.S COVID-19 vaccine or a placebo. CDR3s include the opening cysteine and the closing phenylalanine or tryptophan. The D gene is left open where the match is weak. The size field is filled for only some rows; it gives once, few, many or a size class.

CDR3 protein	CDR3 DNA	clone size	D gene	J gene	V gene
CASSQERGRTQYF	TGCGCCAGCAGCCAAGAAAGGGGGAGAACGCAGTATTTT	.	.	TRBJ2-3	TRBV4-1
CASSAGLAGAQETQYF	TGTGCCAGCAGTGCCGGACTAGCGGGGGCCCAAGAGACCCAGTACTTC	.	TRBD2	TRBJ2-5	TRBV6-2/TRBV6-3
CASSQRTGAFNTGELFF	TGCGCCAGCAGCCAACGGACAGGGGCTTTTAACACCGGGGAGCTGTTTTTT	.	TRBD1	TRBJ2-2	TRBV4-3
CAWMRGTGSGNTIYF	TGTGCCTGGATGAGGGGGACAGGGTCTGGAAACACCATATATTTT	.	TRBD1	TRBJ1-3	TRBV30
CSASQGSMSYEQYF	TGCAGCGCCTCACAGGGGTCGATGTCCTACGAGCAGTACTTC	once	TRBD1	TRBJ2-7	TRBV29-1
CASSPEGRSRNTEAFF	TGTGCCAGCAGTCCGGAAGGCCGGTCCCGGAACACTGAAGCTTTCTTT	.	.	TRBJ1-1	TRBV2
CASSQQGGNTIYF	TGTGCCAGCAGCCAGCAGGGGGGAAACACCATATATTTT	.	.	TRBJ1-3	TRBV3-1/TRBV3-2
CATSATSDHGPALEDTQYF	TGTGCCACCAGCGCTACTTCGGACCACGGCCCGGCTTTGGAAGATACGCAGTATTTT	.	.	TRBJ2-3	TRBV15
CASSHGTENTEAFF	TGTGCCAGCAGTCATGGGACAGAGAACACTGAAGCTTTCTTT	.	TRBD1	TRBJ1-1	TRBV6-5
CASSEDSHSYNEQFF	TGTGCCAGCAGTGAGGACAGCCACTCCTACAATGAGCAGTTCTTC	.	.	TRBJ2-1	TRBV2
CASNYLRGFNQPQHF	TGTGCCAGCAATTACCTGAGGGGTTTCAATCAGCCCCAGCATTTT	.	.	TRBJ1-5	TRBV28
CASRPTGGSGNTIYF	TGTGCCAGCAGACCTACAGGGGGATCTGGAAACACCATATATTTT	.	TRBD1	TRBJ1-3	TRBV6-2/TRBV6-3
CSGTSGGYNEQFF	TGCAGCGGAACTAGCGGGGGGTACAATGAGCAGTTCTTC	.	TRBD2	TRBJ2-1	TRBV29-1
CAISPDLNQPQHF	TGTGCCATCAGTCCGGACCTCAATCAGCCCCAGCATTTT	.	.	TRBJ1-5	TRBV10-3
CASSLFTEQYF	TGTGCCAGCAGCTTGTTTACCGAGCAGTACTTC	.	.	TRBJ2-7	TRBV7-9
CASSYVIMGAKNIQYF	TGTGCCAGCAGTTACGTGATCATGGGGGCCAAAAACATTCAGTACTTC	.	.	TRBJ2-4	TRBV6-6
CASSLLTQPTDTQYF	TGCGCCAGCAGCTTGTTAACACAACCCACAGATACGCAGTATTTT	.	.	TRBJ2-3	TRBV5-1
CASSKPSGGHGYTF	TGTGCCAGCAGCAAACCCTCGGGGGGCCATGGCTACACCTTC	.	.	TRBJ1-2	TRBV21-1
CASSLGGTQYF	TGTGCCAGCAGCTTGGGGGGGACCCAGTACTTC	.	.	TRBJ2-5	TRBV7-8
CASSSDRGNEQFF	TGTGCCAGCAGTTCCGACAGGGGGAATGAGCAGTTCTTC	.	TRBD1	TRBJ2-1	TRBV12-3/TRBV12-4
CASSFQKRGRQETQYF	TGTGCCAGCAGTTTCCAGAAGCGGGGGAGACAAGAGACCCAGTACTTC	.	TRBD2	TRBJ2-5	TRBV27
CASRLGVGDTEAFF	TGTGCCTCCCGACTCGGGGTTGGGGACACTGAAGCTTTCTTT	.	.	TRBJ1-1	TRBV7-6
CAWMQGWNSPLHF	TGTGCCTGGATGCAGGGTTGGAATTCACCCCTCCACTTT	.	.	TRBJ1-6	TRBV30
CASSGTSGGQETQYF	TGTGCCAGCTCAGGGACTAGCGGGGGTCAAGAGACCCAGTACTTC	.	TRBD2	TRBJ2-5	TRBV18
CASRDRADNEQFF	TGTGCCAGCCGGGACAGGGCCGACAATGAGCAGTTCTTC	once	TRBD1	TRBJ2-1	TRBV2
CASGAGTNTGELFF	TGTGCCTCGGGGGCCGGAACGAACACCGGGGAGCTGTTTTTT	.	.	TRBJ2-2	TRBV10-3
CASSLSTGGYVDTEAFF	TGTGCCAGCAGCTTGTCGACAGGGGGCTATGTGGACACTGAAGCTTTCTTT	.	TRBD1	TRBJ1-1	TRBV5-4
CASNRDRDYEQFF	TGCGCCAGCAATCGGGACAGGGACTATGAGCAGTTCTTC	.	TRBD1	TRBJ2-1	TRBV10-1
CASSQAYPGQYNEKLFF	TGTGCCAGCAGCCAAGCATACCCCGGACAGTATAATGAAAAACTGTTTTTT	.	.	TRBJ1-4	TRBV14
CASSLGQGNGYTF	TGCGCCAGCAGCTTAGGACAGGGGAATGGCTACACCTTC	.	TRBD1	TRBJ1-2	TRBV5-1
CATRASSYYGYTF	TGTGCCACCAGAGCTTCCAGCTACTATGGCTACACCTTC	.	.	TRBJ1-2	TRBV6-5
CASSETGTDQPQHF	TGTGCCAGCAGTGAGACGGGGACAGATCAGCCCCAGCATTTT	.	TRBD1	TRBJ1-5	TRBV6-1
CASSQEWVAYEQYF	TGCGCCAGCAGCCAGGAATGGGTGGCTTACGAGCAGTACTTC	.	.	TRBJ2-7	TRBV4-3
CASTLGGLKPGELFF	TGTGCCAGCACCCTCGGGGGGCTAAAGCCCGGGGAGCTGTTTTTT	.	.	TRBJ2-2	TRBV7-2
CAISESITYEQYF	TGTGCCATCAGTGAGTCGATAACCTACGAGCAGTACTTC	.	.	TRBJ2-7	TRBV10-3
CASRRDSYEQYF	TGTGCCAGCCGGAGGGACTCCTACGAGCAGTACTTC	.	.	TRBJ2-7	TRBV6-5
CSVTDKVNTEAFF	TGCAGCGTTACGGACAAAGTGAACACTGAAGCTTTCTTT	.	.	TRBJ1-1	TRBV29-1